The present TCR beta chain was sequenced within a study of blood T cell repertoires in COVID-19. Background on the study: The study drew acute and convalescent COVID-19 samples from the United States, Italy and Spain. Nucleic acid was either cDNA or gDNA, and it came from T cells, B-cell-depleted T cells, or PBMCs.

With 0 bases clipped from V and 5 bases from J, the junction kept 8 bases outside the gene matches. Germline assignment: CDR1 ENHRY and CDR2 SYGVKD. This CDR3 has 16 residues. In the study's own analysis: Nucleated cell number was recorded as an estimate derived from reference gene primer amplification. Clones were read by immunoSEQ multiplex PCR, and TCRdb kept only the in-frame ones, dropping some. The V and J calls and clone size come from that table; D and trimming were worked out from the DNA. The sample carries roughly 230,000 clones, approximately 84% recorded once. The sequenced sample was peripheral blood. The chain links TRBV10-3 to TRBJ1-2, with TRBD1 matching 8 bases. This receptor was taken from a man aged 40-50 years with acute or convalescent COVID-19. The CDR3 bases are TGTGCCATCAGTGAGTCATTTACAGGGGGAGAATATGGCTACACCTTC. It yields the protein CAISESFTGGEYGYTF.